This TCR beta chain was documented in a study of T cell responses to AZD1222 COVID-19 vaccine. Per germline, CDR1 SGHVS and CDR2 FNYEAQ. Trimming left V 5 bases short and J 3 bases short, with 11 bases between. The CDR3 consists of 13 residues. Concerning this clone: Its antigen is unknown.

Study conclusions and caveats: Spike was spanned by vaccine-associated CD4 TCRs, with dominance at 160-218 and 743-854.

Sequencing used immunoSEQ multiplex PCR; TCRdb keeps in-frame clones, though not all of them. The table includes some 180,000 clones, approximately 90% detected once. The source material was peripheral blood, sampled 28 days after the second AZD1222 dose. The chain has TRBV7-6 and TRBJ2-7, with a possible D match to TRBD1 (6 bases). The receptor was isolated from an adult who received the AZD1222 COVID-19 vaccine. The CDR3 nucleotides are TGTGCCAGCAGCCCCAGGGGTGACTACGAGCAGTACTTC. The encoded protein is CASSPRGDYEQYF.